A selection of T cell receptor beta chains follows, all from one sample in a study of blood T cell repertoires in COVID-19. TCRdb's table, derived via immunoSEQ multiplex PCR, lists solely in-frame clones and lacks some. Of 150,000 to 200,000 clones in the sample, roughly 79% are singletons; the top ten hold about a fifth. The specimen sequenced was peripheral blood. These receptors were collected from a woman older than 75 with acute or convalescent COVID-19. The CDR3 runs from the conserved cysteine through the conserved F or W. The order of the fields is V gene, J gene, D gene, clone size, CDR3 protein, CDR3 DNA. The D gene is left open where the match is weak. Not all rows give a size; the values are once, few, many and, for expanded clones, a class.

>TRBV27|TRBJ2-4|TRBD1|-
CASRGDRAGNIQYF
TGTGCCAGCAGGGGGGACAGGGCCGGGAACATTCAGTACTTC
>TRBV6-5|TRBJ2-1|TRBD2|-
CASGLAEYNEQFF
TGTGCCAGCGGACTAGCGGAATACAATGAGCAGTTCTTC
>TRBV15|TRBJ1-5|-|-
CATSRDGQPQHF
TGTGCCACCAGCAGAGACGGGCAGCCCCAGCATTTT
>TRBV7-7|TRBJ2-2|-|-
CASSLGSGANTGELFF
TGTGCCAGCAGCTTAGGGAGCGGCGCGAACACCGGGGAGCTGTTTTTT
>TRBV6-6|TRBJ2-1|-|-
CASAGRNNEQFF
TGTGCCAGCGCGGGCCGAAACAATGAGCAGTTCTTC
>TRBV10-2|TRBJ2-3|-|-
CASSGLADTQYF
TGCGCCAGCAGTGGGCTGGCAGATACGCAGTATTTT
>TRBV5-1|TRBJ2-3|TRBD2|-
CASSPLAGPTDTQYF
TGCGCCAGCAGCCCTCTAGCGGGCCCCACAGATACGCAGTATTTT
>TRBV27|TRBJ2-7|TRBD2|-
CASTKGGPRYEQYF
TGTGCCAGCACAAAGGGAGGGCCTAGGTACGAGCAGTACTTC
>TRBV5-5|TRBJ1-2|-|-
CASSGPGLLYGYTF
TGTGCCAGCAGCGGCCCGGGACTCCTCTATGGCTACACCTTC
>TRBV5-1|TRBJ1-1|-|few
CASSLDRQGGTEAFF
TGCGCCAGCAGCTTGGATCGCCAGGGAGGGACTGAAGCTTTCTTT
>TRBV24-1|TRBJ2-2|TRBD1|few
CATSRTGGTGELFF
TGTGCCACCAGCCGGACAGGAGGCACCGGGGAGCTGTTTTTT
>TRBV10-3|TRBJ2-7|TRBD2|few
CAISGGGSYEQYF
TGTGCCATCAGTGGGGGGGGCTCCTACGAGCAGTACTTC
>TRBV12-5|TRBJ1-1|-|-
CASGLVLTAPMNTEAFF
TGTGCTAGTGGTTTGGTACTGACAGCACCCATGAACACTGAAGCTTTCTTT
>TRBV2|TRBJ1-1|TRBD1|-
CASRPDRAPEAFF
TGTGCCAGCAGACCCGACAGGGCACCTGAAGCTTTCTTT
>TRBV21-1|TRBJ2-3|-|-
CASSLGLLGSTDAQYF
TGTGCCAGCAGCCTCGGACTCCTGGGCTCCACAGATGCGCAGTATTTT
>TRBV4-1|TRBJ2-7|-|once
CASSVAEPYEQYF
TGCGCCAGCAGTGTAGCGGAACCCTACGAGCAGTACTTC
>TRBV19|TRBJ1-5|TRBD1|-
CASSLTGVNRPQHF
TGTGCCAGTAGTTTAACAGGGGTTAATCGACCCCAGCATTTT
>TRBV2|TRBJ2-7|TRBD2|-
CASRTSGSSYEQYF
TGTGCCAGCAGGACTAGCGGGAGCTCCTACGAGCAGTACTTC
>TRBV2|TRBJ1-2|-|-
CASSVQGLDGYTF
TGTGCCAGCAGTGTCCAGGGATTGGATGGCTACACCTTC
>TRBV25-1|TRBJ2-7|TRBD1|-
CASRWGQGASYEQYF
TGTGCCAGCAGGTGGGGACAGGGGGCTTCCTACGAGCAGTACTTC
>TRBV7-2|TRBJ2-1|-|-
CASSSPSATEDEQFF
TGTGCCAGCAGCTCGCCTAGCGCAACTGAGGATGAGCAGTTCTTC
>TRBV2|TRBJ1-4|TRBD1|-
CASGDRGTTTNEKLFF
TGTGCCAGCGGGGACAGGGGGACCACAACTAATGAAAAACTGTTTTTT
>TRBV29-1|TRBJ1-1|-|-
CSVEQNGGTEAFF
TGCAGCGTTGAACAGAACGGGGGCACTGAAGCTTTCTTT
>TRBV27|TRBJ1-1|-|once
CASSAYRLNTEAFF
TGTGCCAGCAGTGCATACCGGTTGAACACTGAAGCTTTCTTT
>TRBV3-1/TRBV3-2|TRBJ2-7|-|-
CASRQEGSSYEQYF
TGTGCCAGCAGACAAGAGGGCAGCTCCTACGAGCAGTACTTC
>TRBV28|TRBJ1-5|-|-
CASRYPGNQPQHF
TGTGCCAGCAGATATCCCGGCAATCAGCCCCAGCATTTT
>TRBV12-3/TRBV12-4|TRBJ1-5|-|-
CASKVQGGGPQHF
TGTGCCAGCAAGGTTCAGGGAGGTGGGCCCCAGCATTTT
>TRBV6-5|TRBJ1-1|-|-
CASSYIPNTEAFF
TGTGCCAGCAGTTATATTCCGAACACTGAAGCTTTCTTT
>TRBV20-1|TRBJ2-4|-|few
CSASGRGPKNIQYF
TGCAGTGCTAGTGGGCGGGGCCCCAAAAACATTCAGTACTTC
>TRBV5-4|TRBJ2-2|-|-
CASSLDRVDTGELFF
TGTGCCAGCAGCTTGGACAGGGTGGACACCGGGGAGCTGTTTTTT
>TRBV11-2|TRBJ2-5|-|-
CASSRTPGGLETQYF
TGTGCCAGCAGTCGCACCCCGGGGGGCCTGGAGACCCAGTACTTC
>TRBV9|TRBJ2-7|TRBD2|-
CASSVGGGTSYEQYF
TGTGCCAGCAGCGTAGGGGGGGGGACCTCCTACGAGCAGTACTTC
>TRBV7-9|TRBJ1-1|-|-
CASSNLGRGVPEAFF
TGTGCCAGCAGCAATCTGGGCAGGGGAGTCCCTGAAGCTTTCTTT
>TRBV5-4|TRBJ2-5|-|-
CASSLEQVGQETQYF
TGTGCCAGCAGCTTGGAACAGGTGGGTCAAGAGACCCAGTACTTC
>TRBV6-2/TRBV6-3|TRBJ1-2|-|-
CASSYSSGNGYTF
TGTGCCAGCAGTTACTCATCAGGGAACGGCTACACCTTC
>TRBV5-4|TRBJ1-1|TRBD1|-
CASSSRTGGGGAFF
TGTGCCAGCAGCTCGAGGACAGGGGGCGGCGGAGCTTTCTTT
>TRBV2|TRBJ2-7|TRBD1|few
CASKRTGAYEQYF
TGTGCCAGCAAACGGACAGGAGCCTACGAGCAGTACTTC
>TRBV12-3/TRBV12-4|TRBJ2-1|-|-
CASSFTGNEQFF
TGTGCCAGCAGTTTTACGGGCAATGAGCAGTTCTTC
>TRBV7-8|TRBJ2-7|-|-
CASSPHWSYEQYF
TGTGCCAGCAGCCCCCATTGGAGCTACGAGCAGTACTTC
>TRBV18|TRBJ2-7|TRBD1|-
CASSRDRDYEQYF
TGTGCCAGCTCCCGGGACAGAGACTACGAGCAGTACTTC
>TRBV24-1|TRBJ2-3|-|-
CATSDFDFTDTQYF
TGTGCCACCAGTGATTTCGACTTCACAGATACGCAGTATTTT
>TRBV5-1|TRBJ2-1|-|few
CASSLLSVTYNEQFF
TGCGCCAGCAGCTTATTGAGCGTAACCTACAATGAGCAGTTCTTC
>TRBV19|TRBJ2-3|TRBD2|few
CASSASGSTDTQYF
TGTGCCAGTAGTGCTAGCGGAAGCACAGATACGCAGTATTTT
>TRBV5-1|TRBJ2-1|TRBD2|-
CASRSTSGAEQFF
TGCGCCAGCAGATCTACTAGCGGGGCCGAGCAGTTCTTC
>TRBV25-1|TRBJ1-1|-|once
CASSEAADSGLHNTEAFF
TGTGCCAGCAGTGAGGCTGCAGACTCGGGACTGCATAACACTGAAGCTTTCTTT
>TRBV3-1/TRBV3-2|TRBJ1-1|TRBD1|-
CASSRQGAATEAFF
TGTGCCAGCAGTAGGCAGGGGGCCGCCACTGAAGCTTTCTTT
>TRBV27|TRBJ1-1|-|-
CASIGRALEAFF
TGTGCCAGCATTGGCAGGGCCCTTGAAGCTTTCTTT
>TRBV6-5|TRBJ2-1|TRBD2|-
CASSLGLADYNEQFF
TGTGCCAGCAGCTTGGGACTAGCGGATTACAATGAGCAGTTCTTC
>TRBV30|TRBJ2-2|-|-
CAWSARQVGTGELFF
TGTGCCTGGAGTGCCCGACAGGTTGGGACCGGGGAGCTGTTTTTT
>TRBV5-4|TRBJ1-5|-|-
CASSRGGESNQPQHF
TGTGCCAGCAGCCGGGGGGGGGAAAGCAATCAGCCCCAGCATTTT
>TRBV5-5|TRBJ2-7|TRBD1|few
CASSSPGQGWEQYF
TGTGCCAGCAGCTCCCCGGGACAGGGATGGGAGCAGTACTTC
>TRBV11-2|TRBJ2-7|-|-
CASSLVSGPYEQYF
TGTGCCAGCAGCTTAGTAAGCGGTCCCTACGAGCAGTACTTC
>TRBV7-9|TRBJ2-2|-|few
CASSLGLAAGELFF
TGTGCCAGCAGCTTAGGCCTAGCTGCCGGGGAGCTGTTTTTT
>TRBV2|TRBJ1-1|-|many
CASIVYAGDTEAFF
TGTGCCAGCATCGTCTATGCGGGGGACACTGAAGCTTTCTTT
>TRBV5-6|TRBJ1-5|-|-
CASSLSRKNQPQHF
TGTGCCAGCAGCTTGAGCAGGAAAAATCAGCCCCAGCATTTT